The present entry profiles one T cell receptor (beta chain) with its context. Its matching antigen is unknown. These data come from a study of shared clonotypes between healthy human individuals. Clones were sequenced by immunoSEQ multiplex PCR, and TCRdb holds only the in-frame ones, with some missing. The sample yields hundreds of thousands of clones, around 92% seen once. Overall study findings and caveats: Between a handful of donors, naive CD4 clonotypes were shared at a level of about 5%. It was the non-shared clonotypes that had lower generation probabilities than clonotypes shared by all four donors.

In germline, CDR1 is SEHNR, CDR2 FQNEAQ (reference sequence). The CDR3 has 12 residues. V was pared by 0 bases and J by 10 bases, with 7 bases between. Naive CD8 cells, CD45RO-negative and positively selected for CCR7, excluded terminally differentiated effector memory CD45RA+ cells. Donors included only healthy HIV-negative adults lacking recent acute infections or vaccinations. All participating donors were Caucasian adults from Nashville, Tennessee. The TCR comes from a man younger than 45 in good health. Sample: naive CD8+ T cells sorted from blood. The genes are TRBV7-9 and TRBJ2-1; no firm D call. For the CDR3, the DNA is TGTGCCAGCAGCTTAGCTGGAAGGGAGCAGTTCTTC. It translates to CASSLAGREQFF.